The sample holds one count of the clone carrying this T cell receptor (beta chain). From germline, CDR1 is SGHTA and CDR2 FQGNSA. Trimming cost V 4 bases and J 8 bases; bases outside gene matches: 6. The CDR3 loop spans 15 amino acids. The table came from immunoSEQ multiplex PCR; TCRdb's copy has only in-frame clones and leaves some out. This repertoire shows tens of thousands of clones, roughly 83% found once; its top ten account for approximately 25%. The sample comes from a study of blood T cell repertoires in COVID-19. This clonotype was obtained from a human donor in a cohort sampled during active COVID-19. V gene TRBV7-2 combines with J gene TRBJ1-6, with 9 bases lining up with TRBD1. Sequenced material: peripheral blood. CDR3 sequence: CASSSPTGGYSPLHF. The CDR3 nucleotides read TGTGCCAGCAGCTCCCCGACAGGGGGTTATTCACCCCTCCACTTT.